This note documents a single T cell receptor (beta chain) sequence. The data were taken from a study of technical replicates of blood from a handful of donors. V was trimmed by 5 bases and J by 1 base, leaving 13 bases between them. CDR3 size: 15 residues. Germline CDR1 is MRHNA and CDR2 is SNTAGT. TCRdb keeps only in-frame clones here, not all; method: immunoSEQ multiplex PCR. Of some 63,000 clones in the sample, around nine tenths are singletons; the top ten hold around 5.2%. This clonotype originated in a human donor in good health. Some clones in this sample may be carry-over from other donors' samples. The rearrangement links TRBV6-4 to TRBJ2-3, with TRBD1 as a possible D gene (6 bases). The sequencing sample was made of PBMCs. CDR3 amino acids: CASSLAGEGTDTQYF. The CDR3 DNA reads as TGTGCCAGCAGTCTTGCAGGGGAAGGCACAGATACGCAGTATTTT.